The sequence of this TCR beta chain was determined in a study of blood T cell repertoires in COVID-19. Overall study context: Collection of acute and convalescent COVID-19 samples took place in the United States, Italy and Spain.

The data were produced by immunoSEQ multiplex PCR, yet TCRdb's version contains in-frame clones alone and is incomplete. The repertoire holds more than 65,000 clones, with approximately 82% as singletons. The germline gives CDR1 SEHNR, CDR2 FQNEAQ (reference sequence). Trimming took 8 bases from V and 7 from J; bases not matched to a gene: 8. This CDR3 spans 14 amino acids. Sequencing was done on a sample of peripheral blood. This sequence was found in a woman aged 50 to 65 with acute or convalescent COVID-19. This chain joins TRBV7-9 and TRBJ2-2, with TRBD2 matching 9 bases. The CDR3 loop reads CASLAGVDGGELFF. The CDR3 coding sequence is TGTGCCAGCTTAGCGGGAGTTGACGGCGGGGAGCTGTTTTTT.